This T cell receptor beta chain appears in the sequencing data of a study of blood T cell repertoires in COVID-19. Only in-frame clones appear in the TCRdb table, and some are missing; sequencing was by immunoSEQ multiplex PCR. The sample has just over 300,000 clones; around 92% are singletons. This clone was detected once. While infection was still active, Seattle patients were enrolled and then followed longitudinally. This sequence originates from a young woman with COVID-19, enrolled during active disease. Sequenced input: peripheral blood.

CDR3 region: CASSQSGGPSYEQYF. CDR3 bases: TGTGCCAGCAGCCAAAGCGGGGGCCCTTCCTACGAGCAGTACTTC. This sequence joins TRBV5-6 and TRBJ2-7, with 8 bases identical to TRBD2. Trimming cost V 4 bases and J 1 base; bases outside gene matches: 7. The CDR3 loop spans 15 amino acids. Per germline, CDR1 SGHDT and CDR2 YYEEEE.